The 6 T cell receptor beta chains below come from one sample, sequenced in a study of T cell repertoires in cytomegalovirus infection. TCRdb redid the calling of the reads with MiXCR, one entry per CDR3 protein. Counted here are about 230,000 distinct CDR3 sequences, roughly 6.5% occurring once; the ten biggest clones make up under 7.5%. The sequenced sample was PBMCs. The origin of the receptors is a human donor in good health (CMV status not recorded). Some clones in this sample may be carry-over from other donors' samples.

This clonotype was counted a few times. The gene calls are TRBV7-2 and TRBJ2-7; TRBD1 might be the D (6 bases). V was shortened by 5 bases and J by 12 bases, with 20 bases between the two germline ends. CDR3 size: 13 residues. Germline CDR1 is SGHTA and CDR2 is FQGNSA. CDR3 sequence: CASSPRDTQFAYF. The CDR3 DNA follows: TGTGCCAGCAGCCCCCGGGACACCCAATTTGCGTACTTC.

In its sample, this clonotype was seen many times. The CDR3 bases are TGTGCCAGCAGTTCCGGGACAAATAAAGAAAAACTGTTTTTT. It yields the protein CASSSGTNKEKLFF. J is TRBJ1-4 and V is TRBV12-3 or TRBV12-4; a possible D gene is TRBD1 (6 bases). V was shortened by 4 bases and J by 8 bases, with 14 bases between the two germline ends. The CDR3 has 14 amino acids.

This clonotype was detected ten times or more. The chain is built from TRBV6-5 and TRBJ1-2; TRBD1 matches 7 bases. The CDR3 totals 12 residues. Germline CDR1 and CDR2: MNHEY and SVGAGI. Unmatched junction bases numbered 2, after V lost 6 bases and J lost 4 bases. CDR3 sequence reads: CASRGQSYGYTF. The CDR3 nucleotides are TGTGCCAGCAGGGGACAGTCCTATGGCTACACCTTC.

This chain joins TRBV20-1 and TRBJ2-7; the D is unclear. The ends were cut back, 6 bases at V and 4 bases at J, with 13 bases in the middle. This CDR3 spans 12 amino acids. CDR1 and CDR2 from the germline V gene are DFQATT and SNEGSKA (reference sequence). In nucleotides, the CDR3 is TGCAGTGCCTCTATGGTCGGGTACGAGCAGTACTTC. Translating gives CSASMVGYEQYF.

This clonotype has a count of ten or more. This chain links TRBV20-1 with TRBJ2-5; possibly TRBD2 for D (5 bases). V lost 6 bases and J 0 bases, leaving 11 bases between the germline ends. This CDR3 is built from 13 residues. Germline assignment: CDR1 DFQATT and CDR2 SNEGSKA (reference sequence). DNA of the CDR3: TGCAGTGCCCCCCCGGGGAACCAAGAGACCCAGTACTTC. Translating gives CSAPPGNQETQYF.

This clonotype was recorded at least ten times. This sequence joins TRBV18 and TRBJ2-1; the D is unclear. The germline V and J ends were trimmed by 3 bases and 5 bases, with 17 bases remaining between them. The CDR3 is made up of 16 amino acids. The germline CDR1 and CDR2 sequences are KGHSH and LQKENI. The DNA for the CDR3 is TGTGCCAGCTCACCCTCCTCCCGACACAGAGACAATGAGCAGTTCTTC. Amino acid sequence: CASSPSSRHRDNEQFF.